A single sample gave rise to the 15 T cell receptor beta chains below, sequenced in a study of T-cell memory formation after mild COVID-19. TCRdb passed the 5' RACE reads through MiXCR, listing each CDR3 protein once. The sample carries 300,000 to 400,000 distinct CDR3 sequences, more than 15% recorded once. Sequenced sample: PBMCs or a T cell subset sorted from them (not recorded which). These TCRs come from a man younger than 35 who had mild COVID-19 (a few samples of this study predate the infection). Cell type and time point are not known.

The rearrangement links TRBV6-4 to TRBJ2-1; 13 bases are a match to TRBD2. Looked up from germline, CDR1 is MRHNA and CDR2 is SNTAGT. This CDR3 spans 18 amino acids. V gave up 0 bases and J gave up 7 bases; unmatched junction bases: 9. In nucleotides, the CDR3 is TGTGCCAGCAGTGACTCAACTAGCGGGGGGGCCGTATCGAATGAGCAGTTCTTC. Its protein is CASSDSTSGGAVSNEQFF.

In its sample, this clonotype was seen a few times. This chain joins TRBV24-1 and TRBJ1-5, with D possibly matching TRBD1 (6 bases). Germline CDR1 is KGHDR and CDR2 is SFDVKD. The length of the CDR3 is 15 residues. The germline V and J ends were trimmed by 2 bases and 8 bases, with 15 bases remaining between them. The CDR3 DNA is TGTGCCACCAGTGATTCGGGGGGGCCCGGTGAGCCCCAGCATTTT. Translated, it gives CATSDSGGPGEPQHF.

This clonotype was observed a handful of times. V gene TRBV5-1 combines with J gene TRBJ2-7, with TRBD1 identical over 8 bases. After removal of 5 bases from V and 0 bases from J, the junction contained 7 bases not matched to a gene. Germline CDR1 SGHRS, CDR2 YFSETQ. The CDR3 contains 15 residues. The CDR3 spells CASSLGQGVSYEQYF. The CDR3 DNA is TGCGCCAGCAGTCTCGGACAGGGCGTCTCCTACGAGCAGTACTTC.

At least ten counts were recorded for this clonotype. The rearrangement links TRBV28 to TRBJ2-2; TRBD2 aligns across 7 bases. CDR3 length: 17 amino acids. The junction had 8 bases not matched to a gene; V was cut back by 0 bases and J by 4 bases. Germline assignment: CDR1 MDHEN and CDR2 SYDVKM. The chain's CDR3 is CASSLCRRGSCTGELFF. The CDR3 coding sequence is TGTGCCAGCAGTTTATGCAGGCGGGGGAGCTGCACCGGGGAGCTGTTTTTT.

This clonotype showed up many times. J is TRBJ2-7 and V is TRBV2; 9 bases map to TRBD1. Germline CDR1 and CDR2: SNHLY and FYNNEI. Trimming took 1 base from V and 2 from J; bases not matched to a gene: 0. The CDR3 totals 14 residues. CDR3 sequence (DNA): TGTGCCAGCAGTGAAGGGACAGGGGCCTACGAGCAGTACGTC. Protein: CASSEGTGAYEQYV.

The V gene is TRBV4-3, the J gene TRBJ1-1; 8 bases align to TRBD1. CDR1 and CDR2 from the germline V gene are LGHNA and YSLEER. This CDR3 is 14 amino acids long. V lost 7 bases, J lost 2 bases, and 6 bases stayed unmatched. The CDR3 reads CASNAGTGNTEAFF. The CDR3 DNA sequence: TGCGCCAGCAACGCCGGGACAGGAAACACTGAAGCTTTCTTT.

The V call is TRBV7-3, the J call TRBJ2-7; 7 bases are a match to TRBD1. The CDR3 covers 14 residues. CDR1 is SGHTA, CDR2 FQGTGA, per germline. Trimming at V came to 5 bases and at J to 6 bases, leaving 10 bases not matched to a gene. The CDR3 loop reads CASSIQGQVSEQYF. DNA of the CDR3: TGTGCCAGCAGCATACAGGGGCAGGTCTCCGAGCAGTACTTC.

This clonotype has at least ten counts. The J gene is TRBJ1-1, the V gene TRBV7-9; perhaps TRBD1 as D (5 bases). V lost 0 bases to trimming and J lost 6 bases, with 8 bases between them. The CDR3 contains 13 residues. CDR1 SEHNR and CDR2 FQNEAQ come from the germline V gene (reference sequence). The CDR3 nucleotides are TGTGCCAGCAGCTTAGCAGGGGTCGCTGAAGCTTTCTTT. Translating gives CASSLAGVAEAFF. The whole variable domain, remainder taken from reference TRBV7-9 and TRBJ1-1, is DTGVSQNPRHKITKRGQNVTFRCDPISEHNRLYWYRQTLGQGPEFLTYFQNEAQLEKSRLLSDRFSAERPKGSFSTLEIQRTEQGDSAMYLCASSLAGVAEAFFGQGTRLTVV.

The chain couples TRBV6-6 to TRBJ1-2, with 7 bases matching TRBD1. This CDR3 has 12 amino acids. With V trimmed by 7 bases and J by 5 bases, 4 bases remained unmatched. CDR1 is MNHNY, CDR2 SVGAGI, per germline (reference sequence). CDR3 amino acids: CASTPTGYGYTF. The CDR3 DNA is TGTGCCAGCACCCCGACAGGGTATGGCTACACCTTC.

This clonotype has at least ten counts. The CDR3 nucleotides are TGTGCCAGCAGCCAAGATTTTGGCGGCTCCTACGAGCAGTACGTC. Amino acids: CASSQDFGGSYEQYV. The rearrangement uses TRBV4-2 and TRBJ2-7; D not resolved. The CDR3 runs to 15 residues. Germline assignment: CDR1 LGHNA and CDR2 YNFKEQ. V lost 0 bases and J 0 bases, leaving 9 bases between the germline ends.

This clonotype was counted only a few times. V is TRBV21-1 and J is TRBJ1-5. TRBV21-1 is noted as a pseudogene. The length of the CDR3 is 14 residues. The CDR3 nucleotides read TGTGCCAGCAGCAAAGTGGTCAGGAATCAGCCCCAGCATTTT. It encodes CASSKVVRNQPQHF.

The genes are TRBV29-1 and TRBJ1-1; unclear D gene. In germline, CDR1 is SQVTM, CDR2 ANQGSEA. CDR3 length: 12 residues. V lost 2 bases, J lost 4 bases, and 8 bases lay in between. Written as DNA, the CDR3 is TGCAGCGTTGAACGGGCCGGCACTGAAGCTTTCTTT. Protein sequence: CSVERAGTEAFF.

The chain has TRBV11-2 and TRBJ1-4; D is possibly TRBD1 (6 bases). Per germline, CDR1 SGHAT and CDR2 FQNNGV. V dropped 5 bases and J dropped 6 bases, with 13 bases sitting between them. CDR3 length equals 14 residues. For the CDR3, the DNA is TGTGCCAGCAGCCGGCGGGGGCAGGATGAAAAACTGTTTTTT. It codes for CASSRRGQDEKLFF.

The chain carries TRBV4-3 and TRBJ1-1, with 7 nucleotides matching TRBD1. Germline CDR1 is LGHNA and CDR2 is YSLEER. The V and J ends lost 3 bases and 3 bases, in that order; junction bases with no gene match: 7. This CDR3 is built from 15 residues. The CDR3 DNA reads as TGCGCCAGCAGCCAGACGACAGGGAGGGACACTGAAGCTTTCTTT. It specifies CASSQTTGRDTEAFF.

This clonotype occurred a few times. The chain carries TRBV5-1 and TRBJ2-3, with 8 bases fitting TRBD2. This CDR3 comprises 14 residues. Germline CDR1 reads SGHRS; CDR2 reads YFSETQ. After removal of 3 bases from V and 8 bases from J, the junction contained 8 bases not matched to a gene. CDR3 sequence reads: CASSSGTREGTQYF. The CDR3 DNA reads as TGCGCCAGCAGCTCCGGGACTAGGGAGGGTACGCAGTATTTT.